This T cell receptor (beta chain) was documented in a study of cytomegalovirus exposure and HLA in healthy donors. On this clone itself: Its antigen is currently unknown.

Findings and caveats of the study: In terms of immune exposure information, only CMV serostatus was available. In vitro experiments confirmed that a few CMV-associated chains were specific for CMV antigens. Presence/absence analyses treated sequencing depth as roughly uniform across donors.

A multiplex PCR was run with 60 Vbeta primers and 13 Jbeta primers. Profiling relied on immunoSEQ multiplex PCR, and the TCRdb table lists in-frame clones only, not all of them. Its listing shows 100,000 to 150,000 clones. CDR1 and CDR2 from the germline V gene are SGDLS and YYNGEE. J gave up 7 bases and V 4 bases, and 13 bases lay outside the gene matches. The CDR3 spans 16 residues. The sequencing input was PBMCs. This TCR derives from a woman between 40 and 50 years old in good health and CMV-seronegative. The chain is built from TRBV9 and TRBJ2-1; TRBD2 agrees at 8 bases. For the CDR3, the DNA is TGTGCCAGCAGCCGAACCCCGGGACTAGTAGAGAATGAGCAGTTCTTC. Encoded protein: CASSRTPGLVENEQFF.